These T cell receptor beta chains were read from a single sample in a study of T cells in Graves' hyperthyroidism and ophthalmopathy. TCRdb re-called the multiplex PCR reads with MiXCR, one entry per CDR3 protein. The sample yields about 680,000 distinct CDR3 sequences, approximately 40% seen once. Sequenced input: blood. The receptors shown here come from a woman aged 40 to 50 with Graves' hyperthyroidism. Both conserved end residues are part of each CDR3. Fields, in order: D gene, clone size, J gene, V gene, CDR3 protein, CDR3 DNA. A D gene is named only where the DNA matches it firmly. The listing skips clone size in some rows; elsewhere it reads once, few, many or a size class.

>NA|few|TRBJ1-2|TRBV13
CASSYTNGAGGYTF
TGTGCCAGCAGCTACACTAATGGGGCCGGGGGCTACACCTTC
>NA|few|TRBJ1-1|TRBV29-1
CSVNGHLNTEAFF
TGCAGCGTAAACGGACACTTGAACACTGAAGCTTTCTTT
>NA|NA|TRBJ2-7|TRBV6-5
CASSYSPLGGQYF
TGTGCCAGCAGTTACAGCCCTCTCGGCGGGCAGTACTTC
>NA|many|TRBJ2-7|TRBV2
CASEGETYEQYF
TGTGCCAGCGAGGGGGAGACCTACGAGCAGTACTTC
>TRBD2|NA|TRBJ2-2|TRBV6-5
CASRALAGSGELFF
TGTGCCAGCAGAGCACTAGCGGGATCCGGGGAGCTGTTTTTT
>NA|many|TRBJ2-5|TRBV7-8
CASSPRRTQETQYF
TGTGCCAGCAGCCCAAGACGGACCCAAGAGACCCAGTACTTC
>NA|NA|TRBJ1-2|TRBV29-1
CSVGGDYTF
TGCAGCGTTGGCGGGGACTACACCTTC
>TRBD1|many|TRBJ1-5|TRBV19
CAGAQGGKGPQHF
TGTGCCGGAGCACAGGGGGGGAAGGGACCCCAGCATTTT
>NA|NA|TRBJ2-7|TRBV7-3
CASSLLPGNAGRESYF
TGTGCCAGCAGCCTCCTACCTGGCAATGCGGGAAGGGAGTCGTACTTC
>NA|NA|TRBJ1-4|TRBV10-3
CASSVPLGANEKLFF
TGTGCCAGCAGTGTCCCATTGGGGGCTAATGAAAAACTGTTTTTT
>NA|many|TRBJ1-2|TRBV6-6
CASSYAGINYGYTF
TGTGCCAGCAGTTACGCAGGAATTAACTATGGCTACACCTTC
>NA|NA|TRBJ2-7|TRBV28
CASSLYSGYEQYF
TGTGCCAGCAGTTTATATTCAGGCTACGAGCAGTACTTC
>NA|many|TRBJ1-2|TRBV19
CASSPGQPYGYTF
TGTGCCAGTAGCCCCGGACAGCCTTATGGCTACACCTTC
>NA|NA|TRBJ2-2|TRBV7-8
CASRDRTGANVLTFGAGTGELFF
NA
>NA|few|TRBJ2-7|TRBV6-6
CATSGTSPGEQYF
TGTGCCACCTCTGGGACATCCCCTGGGGAGCAGTACTTC
>NA|NA|TRBJ2-2|TRBV6-4
CASSDRTDNVLTFGAGTGELFF
NA
>NA|many|TRBJ1-2|TRBV4-3
CASSQAGAEGGYTF
TGCGCCAGCAGCCAAGCAGGGGCGGAAGGTGGCTACACCTTC
>NA|many|TRBJ1-3|TRBV7-2
CASSLVQGGNTIYF
TGTGCCAGCAGCTTAGTGCAGGGAGGAAACACCATATATTTT
>TRBD1|few|TRBJ1-6|TRBV6-5
CASSWTGSMDSPLHF
TGTGCCAGCAGTTGGACAGGGAGTATGGATTCACCCCTCCACTTT
>NA|many|TRBJ2-5|TRBV7-7
CASSLAPGPQGRETQYF
TGTGCTAGCAGCTTAGCCCCGGGACCACAGGGACGAGAGACCCAGTACTTC